These 8 T cell receptor beta chains were sequenced from one sample in a study of shared clonotypes between healthy human individuals. Sequencing used immunoSEQ multiplex PCR; TCRdb keeps in-frame clones, though not all of them. In the table there are hundreds of thousands of clones, around 96% of which are singletons. CD45RO-negative cells were positively selected for CCR7, leaving out terminally differentiated effector memory CD45RA+ cells. Sequences were obtained from naive CD8+ T cells sorted from blood. Receptor source: a woman aged 30 to 39 in good health.

The rearrangement uses TRBV27 and TRBJ2-1; the D gene is possibly TRBD2 (6 bases). Germline V gene sequence: CDR1 MNHEY, CDR2 SMNVEV (reference sequence). CDR3 length equals 14 residues. Trimming shortened V by 5 bases and J by 8 bases, and 16 bases separated the two germline ends. CDR3 nucleotide sequence: TGTGCCAGCAGTAAGAAGACTAGTTCTGATGAGCAGTTCTTC. Amino acids: CASSKKTSSDEQFF.

The chain joins TRBV4-2 to TRBJ2-1; D unclear. The V end was cut by 0 bases, the J end by 10 bases, with 10 bases between. CDR3 length: 13 amino acids. CDR1 LGHNA and CDR2 YNFKEQ come from the germline V gene. CDR3 in DNA: TGTGCCAGCAGCCAAGATGGCACTAACGAGCAGTTCTTC. This sequence encodes CASSQDGTNEQFF.

This clone appeared a single time. CDR3 coding DNA: TGTGCCAGCAGTTTATCATGGGGACTAGCCTACGAGCAGTACTTC. Its protein is CASSLSWGLAYEQYF. The chain has TRBV27 and TRBJ2-7; 8 nucleotides agree with TRBD2. The CDR3 covers 15 residues. J was trimmed by 2 bases and V by 0 bases; bases with no gene match: 3. Germline V lookup: CDR1 MNHEY, CDR2 SMNVEV (reference sequence).

The V gene is TRBV28, the J gene TRBJ1-2; 9 bases agree with TRBD1. Germline CDR1 MDHEN, CDR2 SYDVKM. The junction had 9 bases not matched to a gene; V was cut back by 6 bases and J by 4 bases. The CDR3 sequence is 15 residues long. DNA of the CDR3: TGTGCCAGCAGCCTACAGGGGGCAATTGCCTATGGCTACACCTTC. It yields the protein CASSLQGAIAYGYTF.

This rearrangement joins TRBV15 to TRBJ2-3; D remains unclear. The germline gives CDR1 LNHNV, CDR2 YYDKDF (reference sequence). The CDR3 runs 14 residues. V lost 1 base and J 2 bases, leaving 7 bases between the germline ends. CDR3 coding DNA: TGTGCCACCAGCAGAGTAAGGGACACAGATACGCAGTATTTT. Translation gives CATSRVRDTDTQYF.

The chain is built from TRBV5-1 and TRBJ2-7; D unresolved. CDR3 length: 13 residues. The germline V gene encodes CDR1 SGHRS and CDR2 YFSETQ. The V gene lost 0 bases and the J gene lost 3 bases, with 7 bases spanning the gap. The CDR3 loop reads CASSLGLNYEQYF. DNA of the CDR3: TGCGCCAGCAGCTTGGGGCTAAACTACGAGCAGTACTTC.

The chain is built from TRBV11-2 and TRBJ2-7, with 10 nucleotides matching TRBD2. Germline V gene data show CDR1 as SGHAT and CDR2 as FQNNGV. CDR3 length: 15 amino acids. After removal of 2 bases from V and 4 bases from J, the junction contained 5 bases not matched to a gene. As DNA, the CDR3 is TGTGCCAGCAGCTTATACCTAGCGGGAGCTTACGAGCAGTACTTC. Translation: CASSLYLAGAYEQYF.

The gene calls are TRBV6-5 and TRBJ2-1; D might be TRBD2 (6 bases). The CDR3 contains 14 residues. V was pared by 4 bases and J by 3 bases, with 10 bases between. Per germline, CDR1 MNHEY and CDR2 SVGAGI. The CDR3 spells CASSWRGFYNEQFF. Written as DNA, the CDR3 is TGTGCCAGCAGTTGGCGGGGTTTCTACAATGAGCAGTTCTTC.